These 16 T cell receptor beta chains share one sample of origin, sequenced in a study of cytomegalovirus exposure and HLA in healthy donors. The PCR had 60 Vbeta and 13 Jbeta primers. Assay used: immunoSEQ multiplex PCR; TCRdb lists only in-frame clones, some missing. The repertoire has 100,000 or so clones, roughly 74% of them found once; the top ten carry under 2%. The sequenced sample consisted of PBMCs. The receptors here all came from a woman between 40 and 55 years old in good health and CMV-seronegative.

This clone was picked up a small number of times. Germline and junction disagree at one end, which may indicate a read error. This sequence joins TRBV7-9 and TRBJ2-7; 8 bases agree with TRBD1. Germline V gives CDR1 SEHNR, CDR2 FQNEAQ (reference sequence). This CDR3 contains 12 residues. The CDR3 is CSSSPGQGAQYF. The CDR3 nucleotides are TGTTCCAGCAGCCCCGGACAGGGAGCGCAGTACTTC.

The V gene is TRBV19, the J gene TRBJ1-2; D perhaps matches TRBD1 (6 bases). The CDR3 sequence is 13 residues long. The ends were cut back, 2 bases at V and 4 bases at J, with 8 bases in the middle. Looked up from germline, CDR1 is LNHDA and CDR2 is SQIVND (reference sequence). Here the CDR3 reads CASSIQGSYGYTF. CDR3 nucleotide sequence: TGTGCCAGTAGTATACAGGGGAGCTATGGCTACACCTTC.

This clone was detected once. The genes are TRBV7-9 and TRBJ2-7, with D perhaps matching TRBD2 (5 bases). Germline V gene lookup returns CDR1 SEHNR and CDR2 FQNEAQ (reference sequence). The CDR3 covers 16 residues. V was shortened by 3 bases and J by 3 bases, with 18 bases between the two germline ends. The CDR3 here is CASSFIGEERVYEQYF. The CDR3, as DNA: TGTGCCAGCAGCTTTATCGGAGAGGAGAGGGTCTACGAGCAGTACTTC.

The chain is built from TRBV4-3 and TRBJ2-1; weak D call: TRBD1 (6 bases). The CDR3 is made up of 15 amino acids. Trimming stripped 3 bases from V and 0 bases from J, with 9 bases between. Germline V gene data show CDR1 as LGHNA and CDR2 as YSLEER. The CDR3 region is CASSQRQVSYNEQFF. The DNA of the CDR3 is TGCGCCAGCAGCCAGAGACAGGTCTCCTACAATGAGCAGTTCTTC.

This chain uses TRBV7-8 with TRBJ2-4; D perhaps matches TRBD1 (6 bases). Between the trimmed V and J ends, which lost 3 bases and 1 base, there was a span of 13 bases. The CDR3 loop spans 16 amino acids. Per germline, CDR1 SGHVS and CDR2 FQNEAQ. The CDR3 protein is CASSFQYREAKNIQYF. CDR3 in DNA: TGTGCCAGCAGCTTCCAATACAGGGAGGCCAAAAACATTCAGTACTTC.

CDR3 in DNA: TGTGCCAGCAGTTTATCGACAGTTTTCGGCGGGAGAGAGACAGATACGCAGTATTTT. Encoded protein: CASSLSTVFGGRETDTQYF. The chain recombines TRBV27 with TRBJ2-3; 7 bases align to TRBD2. The CDR3 contains 19 residues. Germline loops: CDR1 MNHEY, CDR2 SMNVEV (reference sequence). Trimming cost V 0 bases and J 3 bases; bases outside gene matches: 15.

The genes are TRBV6-5 and TRBJ2-3; the D gene is possibly TRBD1 (6 bases). This CDR3 is built from 12 residues. V lost 5 bases, J lost 6 bases, and 9 bases lay in between. From germline, CDR1 is MNHEY and CDR2 SVGAGI. The CDR3 sequence is CASSGTGDTQYF. The CDR3 DNA sequence: TGTGCCAGCAGTGGAACAGGGGATACGCAGTATTTT.

This sequence joins TRBV10-3 and TRBJ2-7; weak D call: TRBD1 (6 bases). Looked up from germline, CDR1 is ENHRY and CDR2 is SYGVKD. This CDR3 has 12 residues. V dropped 6 bases and J dropped 7 bases, with 13 bases sitting between them. The CDR3 nucleotides are TGTGCCATCAGGGCCTCACAGGGAGAGCAGTACTTC. It yields the protein CAIRASQGEQYF.

DNA for the CDR3: TGTGCCAGCAGACCCGCGGGAGGAGGTGTGAATGAGCAGTTCTTC. Translation: CASRPAGGGVNEQFF. The V call is TRBV2, the J call TRBJ2-1; TRBD2 aligns across 8 bases. Germline V lookup: CDR1 SNHLY, CDR2 FYNNEI. The CDR3 extends over 15 amino acids. V was clipped by 6 bases and J by 7 bases; unmatched bases: 11.

This chain uses TRBV6-1 with TRBJ2-7; D gene ambiguous. The CDR3 is made up of 15 amino acids. V was cut by 6 bases and J by 3 bases, with 18 bases left in between. Germline assignment: CDR1 MNHNS and CDR2 SASEGT. CDR3 nucleotides: TGTGCCAGCAGCCAGACGTTAGCCCTGATCTACGAGCAGTACTTC. This codes for CASSQTLALIYEQYF.

The CDR3 loop is CASSINSNQPQHF. The CDR3 region has the DNA TGTGCCAGCTCAATCAATAGCAATCAGCCCCAGCATTTT. The chain couples TRBV6-6 to TRBJ1-5, with unresolved D. In germline, CDR1 is MNHNY, CDR2 SVGAGI (reference sequence). The V end was cut by 8 bases, the J end by 0 bases, with 8 bases between. The CDR3 has 13 amino acids.

V and J are TRBV29-1 and TRBJ1-4, with D possibly matching TRBD1 (5 bases). CDR3 length equals 13 residues. CDR1 and CDR2 (germline): SQVTM, ANQGSEA. V was cut by 2 bases and J by 8 bases, with 12 bases left in between. CDR3 residues: CSVELSGGEKLFF. The CDR3 coding sequence is TGCAGCGTTGAACTATCCGGGGGGGAAAAACTGTTTTTT.

V is TRBV19 and J is TRBJ1-2; 7 bases agree with TRBD1. Germline CDR1 reads LNHDA; CDR2 reads SQIVND (reference sequence). The CDR3 is made up of 13 amino acids. The V gene end was trimmed by 7 bases and the J gene end by 7 bases; junction bases not matched to a gene: 9. CDR3 sequence: CASIARTGSGYTF. CDR3 DNA sequence: TGTGCCAGTATCGCCCGGACAGGTTCTGGCTACACCTTC.

The chain recombines TRBV9 with TRBJ2-5; 8 bases fit TRBD1. V lost 3 bases to trimming and J lost 4 bases; unmatched junction nucleotides: 8. Germline V gene data show CDR1 as SGDLS and CDR2 as YYNGEE. CDR3 length equals 15 residues. The CDR3: CASSARQGTVETQYF. In DNA form, the CDR3 reads TGTGCCAGCAGCGCGAGACAGGGGACGGTAGAGACCCAGTACTTC.

The chain employs TRBV11-2 and TRBJ2-1; D is possibly TRBD1 (5 bases). The germline CDR1 and CDR2 sequences are SGHAT and FQNNGV. Trimming shortened V by 3 bases and J by 8 bases, and 14 bases separated the two germline ends. The CDR3 extends over 14 amino acids. The CDR3 DNA is TGTGCCAGCAGCTTTGGGGCCCCAATCGATGAGCAGTTCTTC. Residues: CASSFGAPIDEQFF.

This clone was seen just once. This chain connects TRBV7-8 to TRBJ2-7; TRBD2 is a possible D gene (6 bases). This CDR3 has 14 amino acids. Germline CDR1 reads SGHVS; CDR2 reads FQNEAQ. Trimming shortened V by 5 bases and J by 3 bases, and 14 bases separated the two germline ends. The CDR3 protein is CASSVRLVGYEQYF. CDR3 bases: TGTGCCAGCAGCGTCCGACTAGTCGGCTACGAGCAGTACTTC.